A selection of T cell receptor beta chains follows, all from one sample in a study of cytomegalovirus exposure and HLA in healthy donors. Some clones are missing from TCRdb's copy, which holds only in-frame ones; the method was immunoSEQ multiplex PCR. This table holds some 80,000 clones, over 70% found once. Sequencing input: PBMCs. The receptor set was obtained from a man between 40 and 49 years old in good health and CMV-seronegative. The conserved cysteine and the conserved F or W are not part of the CDR3 here. Each record gives: CDR3 protein, V gene, D gene. The D gene is left open where the match is weak.

CDR3 protein: ARSLGGEAF; V gene: TRBV5-3; D gene: NA
CDR3 protein: ASDSKWTGPYEQY; V gene: TRBV6-1; D gene: TRBD1
CDR3 protein: ASSLVAAGSPLH; V gene: TRBV7-2; D gene: NA
CDR3 protein: ASSSGQGQPQH; V gene: TRBV7-2; D gene: TRBD1
CDR3 protein: ASSSDRAYEQY; V gene: TRBV19; D gene: NA
CDR3 protein: ASSLRFGNSYEQY; V gene: TRBV7-7; D gene: NA
CDR3 protein: AISLELGNQPQH; V gene: TRBV10-3; D gene: NA
CDR3 protein: ASSLIGRGMITDTQY; V gene: TRBV28; D gene: NA
CDR3 protein: ALRMGQGTAGANVLT; V gene: TRBV5-4; D gene: TRBD1
CDR3 protein: ASSSGQGSDEQY; V gene: TRBV6-5; D gene: TRBD1
CDR3 protein: ASRLAATDTQY; V gene: TRBV10-2; D gene: NA
CDR3 protein: ASSLGGIDQPQH; V gene: TRBV5-1; D gene: NA
CDR3 protein: ASSTGGITDTQY; V gene: TRBV25-1; D gene: TRBD2
CDR3 protein: ATRGYSTVQGETQY; V gene: TRBV5-1; D gene: NA
CDR3 protein: ASSMGGLWPQH; V gene: TRBV6-1; D gene: NA
CDR3 protein: ASSLGQNNEQF; V gene: TRBV7-9; D gene: NA
CDR3 protein: ASSSRAGGDDGYT; V gene: TRBV5-1; D gene: NA
CDR3 protein: AISDPLREQY; V gene: TRBV10-3; D gene: NA
CDR3 protein: ASSLSVDQPQH; V gene: TRBV27; D gene: NA
CDR3 protein: ASSLQGPYGYT; V gene: TRBV7-9; D gene: NA
CDR3 protein: ASSDPGTGKFCT; V gene: TRBV28; D gene: TRBD1
CDR3 protein: ASSSGQNTGELF; V gene: TRBV9; D gene: NA
CDR3 protein: ASSLGQETYEQY; V gene: TRBV5-1; D gene: NA
CDR3 protein: ASSSGGGDTGELF; V gene: TRBV7-3; D gene: NA
CDR3 protein: ASSPPGLSYEQY; V gene: TRBV18; D gene: NA
CDR3 protein: ASSPPGFPYEQY; V gene: TRBV28; D gene: NA
CDR3 protein: ASSYAGAAKDGYT; V gene: TRBV6-5; D gene: NA
CDR3 protein: ASSPGYEQY; V gene: TRBV7-9; D gene: NA
CDR3 protein: ASSLGTANTEAF; V gene: TRBV5-4; D gene: NA
CDR3 protein: ASSERGRTEAF; V gene: TRBV6-1; D gene: NA
CDR3 protein: ASSLSGLAYNEQF; V gene: TRBV11-2; D gene: TRBD2
CDR3 protein: ASSLAGTDAQY; V gene: TRBV5-1; D gene: TRBD1
CDR3 protein: ASSKALTGGYPPYNEQF; V gene: TRBV19; D gene: TRBD1
CDR3 protein: ASSTSGTYEQY; V gene: TRBV10-2; D gene: NA
CDR3 protein: ASSQEVAGAGETQY; V gene: TRBV4-2; D gene: TRBD2
CDR3 protein: ASSQEDPGLRTDTQY; V gene: TRBV4-2; D gene: TRBD2
CDR3 protein: ASRSLGASSTDTQY; V gene: TRBV28; D gene: NA
CDR3 protein: ASSSYSEAF; V gene: TRBV6-6; D gene: NA
CDR3 protein: ASSPRGGNYGYT; V gene: TRBV4-1; D gene: NA
CDR3 protein: ASSQGTGGKNTIY; V gene: TRBV4-2; D gene: TRBD1
CDR3 protein: ASSLDTAGSPQH; V gene: TRBV11-1; D gene: NA
CDR3 protein: ASSQGLAGTYERY; V gene: TRBV4-1; D gene: TRBD2
CDR3 protein: ASSLGGGPGTQY; V gene: TRBV18; D gene: TRBD2
CDR3 protein: ATRYRTAREF; V gene: TRBV5-4; D gene: NA
CDR3 protein: ASSPRLAFPNEQF; V gene: TRBV9; D gene: TRBD2
CDR3 protein: ASSPSVGANGYT; V gene: TRBV27; D gene: NA
CDR3 protein: AIQRAESSYNEQF; V gene: TRBV30; D gene: NA
CDR3 protein: SSSRTTGGEGEQY; V gene: TRBV7-9; D gene: TRBD1
CDR3 protein: ASSYDSAGANVLT; V gene: TRBV5-4; D gene: NA
CDR3 protein: ASSLDGTGGVEEQY; V gene: TRBV5-1; D gene: TRBD1
CDR3 protein: ASSLVTGPINYEQY; V gene: TRBV28; D gene: NA
CDR3 protein: SSRPGTSGRGSTGELF; V gene: TRBV7-9; D gene: TRBD2
CDR3 protein: ASSLGDTENTEAF; V gene: TRBV5-1; D gene: NA